This entry concerns a single T cell receptor beta chain. This receptor's antigen is unknown. No much larger clone exists at a distance of one base, and base qualities are not known. The library was produced with the immunoSEQ multiplex PCR assay. This is the immuneACCESS table as TCRdb keeps it, with only in-frame sequences that have V and J called. A part of the clones is gone; compared with another copy, unresolved V genes explain less than half, and the rest is unexplained. This sample comprises approximately 110,000 clones, approximately 83% of them detected only once. The top ten hold around 13% of the sample. These data are taken from a study of control samples from healthy donors and cancer patients (dated by TCRdb to the early 2020s). The CDR3 sequence holds 14 residues, the cysteine and phenylalanine included. Of all the DNA, just the CDR3 is kept, 42 bases in frame from base 1. CDR1 and CDR2, per the germline V gene (reference sequence), are SGHKS and YYEKEE. The trim is 1 base for V and 5 bases for J, with a gap of 12 bases between the germline ends.

This sequence uses TRBV5-5 and TRBJ1-1, with no D gene named confidently. The receptor was derived from a woman between 45 and 65 years old in good health. Sequenced sample: blood. The DNA sequence reads TGTGCCAGCAGCTTGAGTCTGGGTGAAACTGAAGCTTTCTTT. Its product reads: CASSLSLGETEAFF.